This T cell receptor beta chain was recorded in a study of brain T cells in children with intractable seizures. Findings and caveats of the study: Viral specificity was inferred only from CDR3 similarity; HCMV serostatus was unknown. Absence of clones before surgery may stem from lower sequencing depth.

As concerns this clone: Its cognate antigen is unknown.

The table came from immunoSEQ multiplex PCR; TCRdb's copy has only in-frame clones and leaves some out. The sample contains 78,000 or so clones, about 90% of which appear only once. The TCR sequence derives from a girl aged 2-10 years with Rasmussen encephalitis and intractable seizures. The sample consisted of peripheral blood, taken at surgery.

The CDR3: CASSLDPLRGTSSYEQYF. CDR3 nucleotides: TGTGCCAGCAGCTTAGATCCCCTTCGGGGGACATCCTCCTACGAGCAGTACTTC. The chain recombines TRBV7-2 with TRBJ2-7, with D tentatively TRBD1 or TRBD2 (6 bases each). With 1 base removed from V and 0 bases from J, the gap between germline ends came to 19 bases. Germline V gives CDR1 SGHTA, CDR2 FQGNSA. This CDR3 has 18 amino acids.